This is a list of T cell receptor beta chains from one sample in a study of blood T cell repertoires in COVID-19. Assay used: immunoSEQ multiplex PCR; TCRdb lists only in-frame clones, some missing. The top ten clones hold more than 0.7% of a sample with fewer than 500,000 clones, roughly 89% of them seen once. Input material: peripheral blood. These receptors were collected from a man in his late teens or twenties with COVID-19, enrolled during active disease. The CDR3 runs from the conserved cysteine through the conserved F or W. The order of the fields is J gene, D gene, clone size, CDR3 length, V gene, CDR3 protein. D genes are given only for firm matches. Not all rows give a size; the values are once, few, many and, for expanded clones, a class.

TRBJ1-1 - - 15 TRBV19 CASSRNTGMNTEAFF
TRBJ1-2 - - 13 TRBV5-4 CASSLRYSYGYTF
TRBJ2-1 - - 13 TRBV5-1 CASSLESGNEQFF
TRBJ1-5 TRBD1 - 15 TRBV24-1 CATRVGQGKNQPQHF
TRBJ2-3 TRBD2 - 16 TRBV10-1 CASSESLAGVGDTQYF
TRBJ2-3 TRBD2 - 15 TRBV7-3 CASSTSGGSTDTQYF
TRBJ1-2 TRBD1 - 16 TRBV5-5 CASSLTPGQGGGGYTF
TRBJ1-5 - - 14 TRBV10-1 CASNHTRVHQPQHF
TRBJ2-7 - - 14 TRBV27 CASSGSRESYEQYF
TRBJ2-1 TRBD2 few 15 TRBV4-1 CASSQGPSGNNEQFF
TRBJ2-3 TRBD1 once 14 TRBV5-1 CASSAGTGRDTQYF
TRBJ2-2 - once 11 TRBV20-1 CSARRAGELFF
TRBJ1-4 - - 17 TRBV5-1 CASSLAGGSTANEKLFF
TRBJ2-3 - - 14 TRBV7-3 CASSPQGRKDTQYF
TRBJ2-1 - - 13 TRBV6-5 CASSYLSYNEQFF
TRBJ1-1 - - 15 TRBV18 CASSPPTGGNTEAFF
TRBJ2-6 TRBD1 - 19 TRBV18 CASSPQGPRQGPGANVLTF
TRBJ2-7 - - 14 TRBV2 CASSEGDRAGEQYF
TRBJ2-5 - - 14 TRBV11-2 CASSLPGTRETQYF
TRBJ2-5 TRBD2 - 15 TRBV4-2 CASSPGSSGGATQYF
TRBJ2-3 - - 15 TRBV6-5 CASRQAGASTDTQYF
TRBJ2-7 - - 13 TRBV3-1/TRBV3-2 CASSQDLQGREYF
TRBJ2-3 TRBD1 - 15 TRBV28 CASSGGTGNTDTQYF
TRBJ2-1 - - 12 TRBV12-3/TRBV12-4 CASSWTPGTPFF
TRBJ1-3 TRBD1 - 16 TRBV18 CASSRDRAIGGNTIYF
TRBJ1-2 - - 16 TRBV19 CASSNQEGLGYYGYTF
TRBJ2-7 - few 16 TRBV5-1 CASSLGGHRSSYEQYF
TRBJ1-2 TRBD1 - 13 TRBV3-1/TRBV3-2 CASRDRGHQGYTF
TRBJ2-3 - - 14 TRBV19 CASSPSTGTDTQYF
TRBJ1-1 - - 15 TRBV3-1/TRBV3-2 CASSRKEVSPAEAFF
TRBJ1-2 TRBD1 - 15 TRBV5-1 CASSRGETGENGYTF
TRBJ2-1 TRBD2 - 12 TRBV2 CASSIRGDEQFF
TRBJ2-1 TRBD1 - 15 TRBV28 CASSLSDRGLGEQFF
TRBJ2-3 TRBD2 - 15 TRBV7-3 CASSLMGTSADTQYF
TRBJ1-1 TRBD1 - 16 TRBV4-2 CASSHGQGGEDTEAFF
TRBJ1-4 - - 17 TRBV18 CASSPSLEYRRNEKLFF
TRBJ2-3 TRBD2 - 16 TRBV7-9 CASSLTSGGGGDTQYF
TRBJ2-4 TRBD2 - 13 TRBV28 CATNLPGGNIQYF
TRBJ1-3 - few 14 TRBV10-2 CASSDEFRGTTIYF
TRBJ2-3 - - 17 TRBV14 CASSQARWRDHTDTQYF
TRBJ1-4 - - 14 TRBV5-1 CASSSGQANEKLFF
TRBJ2-1 TRBD2 - 15 TRBV5-1 CASSFGGGHYNEQFF
TRBJ1-2 TRBD1 once 16 TRBV5-4 CASSLTVGTANYGYTF
TRBJ1-5 - - 14 TRBV19 CASSEDPGDTPQHF
TRBJ1-2 TRBD1 - 14 TRBV30 CAWRRQGTNYGYTF
TRBJ2-3 TRBD1 - 14 TRBV18 CASSLGQGPDTQYF
TRBJ1-1 - once 16 TRBV2 CASSDITRQANTEAFF
TRBJ1-2 - - 18 TRBV15 CATSRPGRGLGDLRGYTF
TRBJ1-1 - few 15 TRBV18 CASSPRSGWDTEAFF
TRBJ2-7 - - 12 TRBV19 CASSQGQYEQYF
TRBJ2-4 - - 15 TRBV7-8 CASSSEPGTSNIQYF